This T cell receptor (beta chain) was obtained from a study of CD4 and CD8 cells across lung adenocarcinoma regions. TCRdb redid the calling of the PCR reads with MiXCR, one entry per CDR3 protein. The sample records around 4,000 distinct CDR3 sequences, 64% being singletons. V dropped 4 bases and J dropped 9 bases, with 12 bases sitting between them. This CDR3 region has 12 residues. Germline loops: CDR1 SGHVS, CDR2 FQNEAQ. The source is a female donor with lung adenocarcinoma. The CD4 and CD8 labels of this study may be unreliable. The chain joins TRBV7-8 to TRBJ1-1; TRBD1 is a possible D gene (5 bases). Sequencing used CD8+ T cells from the margin of a lung tumor. The CDR3 nucleotides read TGTGCCAGCAGCTACATCCAGGGTAAAGCTTTCTTT. Its protein is CASSYIQGKAFF. Using reference TRBV7-8 and TRBJ1-1 for the parts outside the CDR3, the full variable domain is GAGVSQSPRYKVAKRGQDVALRCDPISGHVSLFWYQQALGQGPEFLTYFQNEAQLDKSGLPSDRFFAERPEGSVSTLKIQRTQQEDSAVYLCASSYIQGKAFFGQGTRLTVV.